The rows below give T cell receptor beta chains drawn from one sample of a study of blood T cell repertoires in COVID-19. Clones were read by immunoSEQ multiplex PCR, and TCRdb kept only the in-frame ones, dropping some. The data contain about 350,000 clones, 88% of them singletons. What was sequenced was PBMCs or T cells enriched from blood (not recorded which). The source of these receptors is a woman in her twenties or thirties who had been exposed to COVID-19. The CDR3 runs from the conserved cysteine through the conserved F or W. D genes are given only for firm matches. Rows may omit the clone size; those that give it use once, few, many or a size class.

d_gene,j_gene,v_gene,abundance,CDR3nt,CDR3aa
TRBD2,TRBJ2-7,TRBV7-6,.,TGTGCCAGCAGCTCCGCCGGGACTAGCGGCTACGAGCAGTACTTC,CASSSAGTSGYEQYF
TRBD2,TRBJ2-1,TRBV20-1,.,TGCAGTGCTAGCCTAGCGGGTGAGCAGTTCTTC,CSASLAGEQFF
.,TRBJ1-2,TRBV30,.,TGTGCCTGGAGTGTTACAGGCTATGGCTACACCTTC,CAWSVTGYGYTF
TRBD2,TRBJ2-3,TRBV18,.,TGTGCCAGCTCACCAACCCTCGGGGGGAGAGAGATAGATACGCAGTATTTT,CASSPTLGGREIDTQYF
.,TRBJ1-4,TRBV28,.,TGTGCCAGCAGTTCCGCAGGGGCAACTAATGAAAAACTGTTTTTT,CASSSAGATNEKLFF
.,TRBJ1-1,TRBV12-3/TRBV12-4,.,TGTGCCAGCAGTCCCTTCCGAGACACTGAAGCTTTCTTT,CASSPFRDTEAFF
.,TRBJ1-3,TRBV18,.,TGTGCCAGCTCACCCAAGACAGGAGGAACTGGAAACACCATATATTTT,CASSPKTGGTGNTIYF
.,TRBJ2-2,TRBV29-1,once,TGCAGCGTTCCCGACGGACAGTCCGGGGAGCTGTTTTTT,CSVPDGQSGELFF
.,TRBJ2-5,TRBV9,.,TGTGCCAGCAGCGTAGCAGGGAACGAAGAGACCCAGTACTTC,CASSVAGNEETQYF
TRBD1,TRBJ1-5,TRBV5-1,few,TGCGCCAGCAGCCCCGGGACAGGGGGCCTGACGAATCAGCCCCAGCATTTT,CASSPGTGGLTNQPQHF
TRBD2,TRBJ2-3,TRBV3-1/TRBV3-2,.,TGTGCCAGCAGCCCCCTGACTAGCGGGACAAGCACAGATACGCAGTATTTT,CASSPLTSGTSTDTQYF
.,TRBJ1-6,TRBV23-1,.,TGCGCCAGCAGTCCCCGGGACTACGCGGCACCCCTCCACTTT,CASSPRDYAAPLHF
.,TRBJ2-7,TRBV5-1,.,TGCGCCAGCAAACTCGGGGACTACGAGCAGTACTTC,CASKLGDYEQYF
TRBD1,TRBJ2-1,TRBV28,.,TGTGCCAGCAGTTTGGGTCAGGGGGTAAATGAGCAGTTCTTC,CASSLGQGVNEQFF
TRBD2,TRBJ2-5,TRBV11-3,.,TGTGCCAGCAGCCCGATACTAGCGGGTGAGACCCAGTACTTC,CASSPILAGETQYF
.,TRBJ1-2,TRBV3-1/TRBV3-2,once,TGTGCCAGCAGCCAAGATTCGGGTGGCTACACCTTC,CASSQDSGGYTF
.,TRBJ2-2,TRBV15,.,TGTGCCACCAGCGCAAAACCGGGACAAAACACCGGGGAGCTGTTTTTT,CATSAKPGQNTGELFF
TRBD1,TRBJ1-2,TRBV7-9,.,TGTGCCAGCAGCTTAGCGCGACAGGGGGCGCATGGCTACACCTTC,CASSLARQGAHGYTF
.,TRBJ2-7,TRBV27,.,TGTGCCAGCAGTTTATGGTCTAGCAGGTGGTACGAGCAGTACTTC,CASSLWSSRWYEQYF
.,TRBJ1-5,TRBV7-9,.,TGTGCCAGCAGCCCGACGGGGGGGGCGAGCAATCAGCCCCAGCATTTT,CASSPTGGASNQPQHF
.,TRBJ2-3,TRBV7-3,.,TGTGCCAGCAGCTTAACGCTAGCGAACGGGGATACGCAGTATTTT,CASSLTLANGDTQYF
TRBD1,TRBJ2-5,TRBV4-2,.,TGTGCCAGCAGCCAACGAGAAGGACAGGGGGCGTCGGAGACCCAGTACTTC,CASSQREGQGASETQYF
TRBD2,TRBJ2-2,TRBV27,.,TGTGCCAGCAGTTTCCCTCGGACTAGCGGGAGTATCGGGGAGCTGTTTTTT,CASSFPRTSGSIGELFF
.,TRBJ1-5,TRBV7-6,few,TGTGCCAGCAGCCCCGAGGAATATAGCAATCAGCCCCAGCATTTT,CASSPEEYSNQPQHF
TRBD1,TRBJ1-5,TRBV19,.,TGTGCCAGTAGTCTGGCCAGGGGGGCTCGTAGCAATCAGCCCCAGCATTTT,CASSLARGARSNQPQHF
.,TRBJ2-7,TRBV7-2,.,TGTGCCAGCAGCTTAGCGGCCCGTAACGACGAGCAGTACTTC,CASSLAARNDEQYF
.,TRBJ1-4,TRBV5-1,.,TGCGCCAGTTCCGCAACAGGGCTTAATGAAAAACTGTTTTTT,CASSATGLNEKLFF
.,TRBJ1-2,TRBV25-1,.,TGTGCCAGCAGTGACCGGAGTCTCCATGGCTACACCTTC,CASSDRSLHGYTF
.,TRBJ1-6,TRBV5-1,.,TGCGCCAGCAGTTCACAGGGCCAGGGTTCACCCCTCCACTTT,CASSSQGQGSPLHF
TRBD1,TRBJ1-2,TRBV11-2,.,TGTGCCAGCAGCCCCGGGGACAGGGCCTCAGGCTACACCTTC,CASSPGDRASGYTF
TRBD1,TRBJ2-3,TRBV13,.,TGTGCCAGCAGCTTAGGCACGACAGGGGCCACAGATACGCAGTATTTT,CASSLGTTGATDTQYF
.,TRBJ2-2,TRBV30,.,TGTGCCTGGGGTAGGGGGAACACCGGGGAGCTGTTTTTT,CAWGRGNTGELFF
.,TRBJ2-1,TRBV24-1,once,TGTGCCACCAGCGACCCTCTAGGGGCGAGTTACAATGAGCAGTTCTTC,CATSDPLGASYNEQFF
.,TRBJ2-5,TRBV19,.,TGTGCCAGTAGTCCATCCGGGACTTTCCAAGAGACCCAGTACTTC,CASSPSGTFQETQYF
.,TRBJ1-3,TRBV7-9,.,TGTGCCAGCAGCTTAAGGGGCACCTCTGGAAACACCATATATTTT,CASSLRGTSGNTIYF
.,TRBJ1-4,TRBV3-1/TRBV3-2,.,TGTGCCAGCAGCCAAGTCGCCGGTGCAACTAATGAAAAACTGTTTTTT,CASSQVAGATNEKLFF
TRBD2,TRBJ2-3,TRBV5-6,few,TGTGCCAGCAGCTTACTAGCGGGAGGGCCAGATACGCAGTATTTT,CASSLLAGGPDTQYF
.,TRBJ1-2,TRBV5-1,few,TGCGCCAGCAGCTTGTTAGGACTAGCTAACTATGGCTACACCTTC,CASSLLGLANYGYTF
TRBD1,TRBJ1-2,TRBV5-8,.,TGTGCCAGCAGCTTGGGGACAGGGGACGGCTACACCTTC,CASSLGTGDGYTF
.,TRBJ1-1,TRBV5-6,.,TGTGCCAGCAGCTTAGGTTTCAGGATGAACACTGAAGCTTTCTTT,CASSLGFRMNTEAFF
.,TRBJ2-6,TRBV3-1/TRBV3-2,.,TGTGCCAGCAGCCGAGTAGGACACTCCCGCTCTGGGGCCAACGTCCTGACTTTC,CASSRVGHSRSGANVLTF
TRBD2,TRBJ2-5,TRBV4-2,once,TGTGCCAGCAGCCAAGTCGGGACTAGCGGGAGGGCCCTTTCCCAGTACTTC,CASSQVGTSGRALSQYF
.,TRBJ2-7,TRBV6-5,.,TGTGCCAGCAGTTACGGAAGGGGCTCCCACTACGAGCAGTACTTC,CASSYGRGSHYEQYF
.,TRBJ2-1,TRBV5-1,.,TGCGCCAGCAGTTTGGGGGCTCCCTCCTACAATGAGCAGTTCTTC,CASSLGAPSYNEQFF
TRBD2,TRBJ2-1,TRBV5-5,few,TGTGCCAGCAGCTTGGATAGGGGACTAGCGAAGGACAATGAGCAGTTCTTC,CASSLDRGLAKDNEQFF
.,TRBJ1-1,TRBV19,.,TGTGCCAGTAGTAATGCAGGGTATGGCACTGAAGCTTTCTTT,CASSNAGYGTEAFF
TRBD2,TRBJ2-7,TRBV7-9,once,TGTGCCAGCAGCTATAGCGGGAAAGGGTACGAGCAGTACTTC,CASSYSGKGYEQYF